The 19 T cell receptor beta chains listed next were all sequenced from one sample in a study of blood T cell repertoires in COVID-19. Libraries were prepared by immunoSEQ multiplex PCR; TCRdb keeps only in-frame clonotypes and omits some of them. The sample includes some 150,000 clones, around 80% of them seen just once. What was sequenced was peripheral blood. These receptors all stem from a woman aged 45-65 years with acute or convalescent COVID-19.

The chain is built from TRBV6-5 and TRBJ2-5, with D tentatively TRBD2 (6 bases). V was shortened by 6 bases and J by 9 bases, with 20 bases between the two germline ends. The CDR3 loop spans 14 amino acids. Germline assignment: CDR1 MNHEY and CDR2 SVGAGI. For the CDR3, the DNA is TGTGCCAGCAGCCCGATGGAGGGCCTACACCCCCAGTACTTC. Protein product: CASSPMEGLHPQYF.

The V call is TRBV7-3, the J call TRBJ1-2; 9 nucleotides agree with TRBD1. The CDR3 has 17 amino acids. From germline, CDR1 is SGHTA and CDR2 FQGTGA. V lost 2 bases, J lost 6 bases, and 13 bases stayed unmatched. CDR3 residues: CASSLQAGQGGGDGYTF. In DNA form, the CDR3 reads TGTGCCAGCAGCTTACAGGCGGGACAGGGAGGTGGCGATGGCTACACCTTC.

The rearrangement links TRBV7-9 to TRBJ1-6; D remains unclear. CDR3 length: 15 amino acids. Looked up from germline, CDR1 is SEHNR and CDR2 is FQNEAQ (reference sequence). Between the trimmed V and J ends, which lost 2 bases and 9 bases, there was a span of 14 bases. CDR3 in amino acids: CASSLQGGVRSPLHF. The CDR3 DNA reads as TGTGCCAGCAGCTTACAAGGCGGTGTACGTTCACCCCTCCACTTT.

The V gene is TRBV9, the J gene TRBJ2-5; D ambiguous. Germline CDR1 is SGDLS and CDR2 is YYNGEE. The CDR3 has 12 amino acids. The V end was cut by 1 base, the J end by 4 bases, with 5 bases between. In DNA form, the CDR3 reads TGTGCCAGCAGCGTACCCCGAGAGACCCAGTACTTC. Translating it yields CASSVPRETQYF.

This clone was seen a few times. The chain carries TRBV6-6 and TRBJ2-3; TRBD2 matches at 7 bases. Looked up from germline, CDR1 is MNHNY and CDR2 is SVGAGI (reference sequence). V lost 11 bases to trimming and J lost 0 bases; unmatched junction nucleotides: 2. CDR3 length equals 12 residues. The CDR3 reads CAGGDSTDTQYF. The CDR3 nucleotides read TGTGCCGGGGGGGATAGCACAGATACGCAGTATTTT.

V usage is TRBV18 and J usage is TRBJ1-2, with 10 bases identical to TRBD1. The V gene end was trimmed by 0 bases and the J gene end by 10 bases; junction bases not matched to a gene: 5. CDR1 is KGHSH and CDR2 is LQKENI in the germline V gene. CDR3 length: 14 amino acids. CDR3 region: CASSPPGQGISYTF. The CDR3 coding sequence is TGTGCCAGCTCACCACCGGGACAGGGGATCTCCTACACCTTC.

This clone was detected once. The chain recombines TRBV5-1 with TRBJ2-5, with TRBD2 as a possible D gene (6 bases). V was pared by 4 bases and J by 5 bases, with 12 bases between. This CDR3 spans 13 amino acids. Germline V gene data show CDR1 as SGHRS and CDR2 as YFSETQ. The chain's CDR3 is CASSVGGGETQYF. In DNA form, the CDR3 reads TGCGCCAGCAGCGTAGGAGGAGGGGAGACCCAGTACTTC.

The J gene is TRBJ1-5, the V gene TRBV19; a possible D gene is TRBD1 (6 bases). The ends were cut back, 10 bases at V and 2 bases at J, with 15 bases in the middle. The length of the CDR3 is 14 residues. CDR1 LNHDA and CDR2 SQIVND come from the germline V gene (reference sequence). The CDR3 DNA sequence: TGTGCCACCCGGACAGCATTGGGCAATCAGCCCCAGCATTTT. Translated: CATRTALGNQPQHF.

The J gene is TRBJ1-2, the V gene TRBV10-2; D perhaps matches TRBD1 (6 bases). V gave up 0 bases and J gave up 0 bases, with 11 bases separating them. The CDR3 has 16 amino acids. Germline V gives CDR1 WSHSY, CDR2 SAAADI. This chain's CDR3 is CASSESRQAANYGYTF. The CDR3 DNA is TGCGCCAGCAGTGAGTCGAGACAGGCGGCTAACTATGGCTACACCTTC.

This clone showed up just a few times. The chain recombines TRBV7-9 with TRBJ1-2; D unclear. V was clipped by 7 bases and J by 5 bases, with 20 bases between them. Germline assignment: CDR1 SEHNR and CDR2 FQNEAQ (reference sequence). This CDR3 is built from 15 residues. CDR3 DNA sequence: TGTGCCAGCAACCCGGAGCCCCTCGCTCCATATGGCTACACCTTC. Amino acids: CASNPEPLAPYGYTF.

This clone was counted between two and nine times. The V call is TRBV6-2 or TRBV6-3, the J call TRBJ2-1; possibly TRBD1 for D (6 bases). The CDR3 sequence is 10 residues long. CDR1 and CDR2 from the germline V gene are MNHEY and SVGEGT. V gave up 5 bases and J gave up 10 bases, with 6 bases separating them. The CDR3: CASSRGEQFF. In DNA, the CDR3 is TGTGCCAGCAGTAGGGGGGAGCAGTTCTTC.

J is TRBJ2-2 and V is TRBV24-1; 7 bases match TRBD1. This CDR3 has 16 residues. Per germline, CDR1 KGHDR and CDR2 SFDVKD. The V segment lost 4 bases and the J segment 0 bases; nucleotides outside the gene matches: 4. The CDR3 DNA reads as TGTGCCACCAGTGAACCCGGGACAGCGAACACCGGGGAGCTGTTTTTT. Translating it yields CATSEPGTANTGELFF.

In nucleotides, the CDR3 is TGTGCCAGCTCATCAACCGGGACAGGGTTAGACGAGCAGTACTTC. Amino acids: CASSSTGTGLDEQYF. V gene TRBV18 combines with J gene TRBJ2-7, with 9 nucleotides matching TRBD1. The CDR3 is 15 residues long. CDR1 and CDR2 from the germline V gene are KGHSH and LQKENI. The trim removed 5 bases at V and 5 bases at J, leaving 10 bases unmatched. The full variable domain, in which reference TRBV18 and TRBJ2-7 provide the parts outside the CDR3, is NAGVMQNPRHLVRRRGQEARLRCSPMKGHSHVYWYRQLPEEGLKFMVYLQKENIIDESGMPKERFSAEFPKEGPSILRIQQVVRGDSAAYFCASSSTGTGLDEQYFGPGTRLTVT.

The CDR3 bases are TGTGCCATCAAGGGGGCGGGACAGGGGAATTCACCCCTCCACTTT. Its protein product is CAIKGAGQGNSPLHF. J is TRBJ1-6 and V is TRBV10-3, with 10 nucleotides matching TRBD1. J lost 7 bases, V lost 7 bases, and 7 bases had no gene match. Looked up from germline, CDR1 is ENHRY and CDR2 is SYGVKD. CDR3 length: 15 amino acids.

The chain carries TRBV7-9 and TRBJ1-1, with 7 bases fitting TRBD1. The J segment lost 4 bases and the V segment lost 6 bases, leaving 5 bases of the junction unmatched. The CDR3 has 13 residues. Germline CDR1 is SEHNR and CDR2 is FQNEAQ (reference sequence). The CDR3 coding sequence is TGTGCCAGCAGAGAAGCAGGGGGCACTGAAGCTTTCTTT. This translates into CASREAGGTEAFF.

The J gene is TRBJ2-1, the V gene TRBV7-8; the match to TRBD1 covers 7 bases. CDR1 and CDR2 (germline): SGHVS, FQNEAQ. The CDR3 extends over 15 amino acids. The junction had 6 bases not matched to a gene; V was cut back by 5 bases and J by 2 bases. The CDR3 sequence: CASSKTTGTYNEQFF. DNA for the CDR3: TGTGCCAGCAGCAAGACGACAGGGACCTACAATGAGCAGTTCTTC.

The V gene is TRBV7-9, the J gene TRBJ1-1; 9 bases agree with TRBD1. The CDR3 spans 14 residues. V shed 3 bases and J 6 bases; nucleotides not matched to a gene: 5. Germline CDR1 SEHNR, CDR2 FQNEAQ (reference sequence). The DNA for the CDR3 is TGTGCCAGCAGCTTTACAGGGGGCAACTCTGAAGCTTTCTTT. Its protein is CASSFTGGNSEAFF.

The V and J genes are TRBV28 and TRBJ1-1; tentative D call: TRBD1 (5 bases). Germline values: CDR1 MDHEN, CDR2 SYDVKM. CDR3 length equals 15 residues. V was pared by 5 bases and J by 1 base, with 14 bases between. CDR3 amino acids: CASSPRPGWNTEAFF. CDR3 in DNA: TGTGCCAGCAGTCCCCGACCAGGGTGGAACACTGAAGCTTTCTTT.

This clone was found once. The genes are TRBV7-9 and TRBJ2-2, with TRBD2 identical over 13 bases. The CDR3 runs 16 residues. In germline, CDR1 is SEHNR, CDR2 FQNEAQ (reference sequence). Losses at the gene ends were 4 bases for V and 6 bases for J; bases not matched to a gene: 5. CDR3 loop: CASSSRLAGGSGELFF. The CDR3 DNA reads TGTGCCAGCAGCTCGAGACTAGCGGGGGGTTCCGGGGAGCTGTTTTTT.